Reported below is one TCR beta chain. Authors' processing steps: Counts of nucleated cells, estimated from reference gene primer amplification, were obtained. The method was immunoSEQ multiplex PCR; TCRdb's version includes in-frame clones alone and lacks a portion of them. V and J calls plus clone size are reproduced from that table; the DNA served to infer D and trimming. In the table there are around 170,000 clones, roughly 87% of which are singletons. The ends lost 2 bases at V and 0 bases at J; junction bases unmatched: 3. Per germline, CDR1 MNHEY and CDR2 SVGEGT. The CDR3 sequence is 15 residues long. This record belongs to a study of blood T cell repertoires in COVID-19. As for the study in general: Spain, Italy and the United States supplied samples that represented acute and convalescent COVID-19.

This sequence originates from a young man who had recovered from COVID-19. Specimen: peripheral blood. V gene TRBV6-2 or TRBV6-3 combines with J gene TRBJ2-7; 8 nucleotides line up with TRBD1. The CDR3 sequence: CASSYDRGISYEQYF. Written as DNA, the CDR3 is TGTGCCAGCAGTTACGACAGGGGCATCTCCTACGAGCAGTACTTC.